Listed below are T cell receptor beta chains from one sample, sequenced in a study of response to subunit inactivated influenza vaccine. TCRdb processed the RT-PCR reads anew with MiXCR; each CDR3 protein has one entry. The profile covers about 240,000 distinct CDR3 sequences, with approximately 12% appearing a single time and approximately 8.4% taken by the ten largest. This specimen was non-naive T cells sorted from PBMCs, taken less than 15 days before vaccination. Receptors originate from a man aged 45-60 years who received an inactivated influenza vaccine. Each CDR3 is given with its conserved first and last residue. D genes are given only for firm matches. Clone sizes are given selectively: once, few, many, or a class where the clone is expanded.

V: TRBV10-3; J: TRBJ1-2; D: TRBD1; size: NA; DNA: TGTGCCATCAGTGAGCCCGGACAGGTCGACACCTTC; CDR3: CAISEPGQVDTF
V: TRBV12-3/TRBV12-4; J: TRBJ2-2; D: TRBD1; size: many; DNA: TGTGCCAGCAGTTTAGTGGGACAGGGGGCCGGGGAGCTGTTTTTT; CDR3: CASSLVGQGAGELFF
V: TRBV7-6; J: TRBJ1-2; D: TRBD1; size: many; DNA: TGTGCCAGCAGCTTAGGGACAGGGGGAAATGGCTACACCTTC; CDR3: CASSLGTGGNGYTF
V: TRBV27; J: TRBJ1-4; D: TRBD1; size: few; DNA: TGTGCCAGCAAACAACAGGGGAATGAAAAACTGTTTTTT; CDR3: CASKQQGNEKLFF
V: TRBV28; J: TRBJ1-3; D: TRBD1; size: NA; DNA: TGTGCCAGCAGTTTTGGACAGGGGGCTGGAAACACCATATATTTT; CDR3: CASSFGQGAGNTIYF
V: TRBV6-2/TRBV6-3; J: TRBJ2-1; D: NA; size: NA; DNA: TGTGCCAGCAGTTACGATCAGGGCAATGAGCAGTTCTTC; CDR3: CASSYDQGNEQFF
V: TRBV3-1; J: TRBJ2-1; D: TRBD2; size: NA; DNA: TGTGCCAGCGGAGCGGGAGGGCCCGGAGCGAATGAGCAGTTCTTC; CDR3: CASGAGGPGANEQFF
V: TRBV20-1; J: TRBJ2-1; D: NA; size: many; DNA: TGCAGTGCTCCGACGCTCCACGGACGGGTTTCCTACAATGAGCAGTTCTTC; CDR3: CSAPTLHGRVSYNEQFF
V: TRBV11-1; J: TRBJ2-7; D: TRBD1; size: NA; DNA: TGTGCCAGCAGCCCCGGGACAGGGAGGATCGAGCAGTACTTC; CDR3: CASSPGTGRIEQYF
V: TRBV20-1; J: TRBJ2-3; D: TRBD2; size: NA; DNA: TGCAGTGCTAGAGATCAAGCGGGAGGGCGCGATACGCAGTATTTT; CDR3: CSARDQAGGRDTQYF
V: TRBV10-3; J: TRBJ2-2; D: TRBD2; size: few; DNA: TGTGCCACCGACGGGGGGAGGAACACCGGGGAGCTGTTTTTT; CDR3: CATDGGRNTGELFF
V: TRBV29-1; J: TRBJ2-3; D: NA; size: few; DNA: TGCAGCGCCCTCGACGGGGCGGCAGATACGCAGTATTTT; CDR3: CSALDGAADTQYF
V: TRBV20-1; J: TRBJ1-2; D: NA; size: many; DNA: TGCAGTGCTAAGACAGGCTGGTATGGCTACACCTTC; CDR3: CSAKTGWYGYTF
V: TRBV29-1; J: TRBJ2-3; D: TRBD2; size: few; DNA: TGCAGCGTAAGACTAGCGGGGGAAGGTACAGATACGCAGTATTTT; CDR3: CSVRLAGEGTDTQYF
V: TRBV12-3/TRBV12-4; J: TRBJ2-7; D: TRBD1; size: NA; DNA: TGTGCCAGCAGCACGGGGCGAGGTGGGACAGGGGGTCTCGAGCAGTACTTC; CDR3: CASSTGRGGTGGLEQYF
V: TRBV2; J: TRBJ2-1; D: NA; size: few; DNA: TGTGCCAGCAGTGAAGGGAGGGGCAATGAGCAGTTCTTC; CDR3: CASSEGRGNEQFF
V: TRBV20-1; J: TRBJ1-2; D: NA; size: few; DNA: TGCAGTGCTACCCCTGATCGGGTTAGTGGCTACACCTTC; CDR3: CSATPDRVSGYTF
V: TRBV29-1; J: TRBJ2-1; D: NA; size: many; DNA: TGCAGCGTTGAAGCTGGGTTGCTATTTGGGCAGTTCTTC; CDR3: CSVEAGLLFGQFF
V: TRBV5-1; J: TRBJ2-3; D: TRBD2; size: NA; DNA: TGCGCCAGCAGCTTGGAGACTAGCGGGACTGCAGATACGCAGTATTTT; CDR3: CASSLETSGTADTQYF